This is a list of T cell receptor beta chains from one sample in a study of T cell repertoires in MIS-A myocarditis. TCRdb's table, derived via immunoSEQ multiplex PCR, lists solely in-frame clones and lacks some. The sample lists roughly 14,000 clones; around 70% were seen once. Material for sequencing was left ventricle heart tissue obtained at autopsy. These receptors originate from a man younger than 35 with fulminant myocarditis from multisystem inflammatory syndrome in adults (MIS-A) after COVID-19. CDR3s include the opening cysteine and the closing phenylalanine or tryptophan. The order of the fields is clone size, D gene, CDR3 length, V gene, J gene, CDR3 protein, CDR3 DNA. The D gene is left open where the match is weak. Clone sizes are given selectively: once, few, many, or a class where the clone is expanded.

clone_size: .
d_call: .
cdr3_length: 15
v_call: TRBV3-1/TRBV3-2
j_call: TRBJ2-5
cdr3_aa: CASSRARGPQETQYF
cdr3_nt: TGTGCCAGCAGCCGAGCTCGAGGACCCCAAGAGACCCAGTACTTC

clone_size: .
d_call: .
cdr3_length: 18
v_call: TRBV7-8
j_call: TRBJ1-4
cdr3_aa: CASSPAMGGRQVHEKLFF
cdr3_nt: TGTGCCAGCAGCCCAGCTATGGGGGGGCGGCAGGTTCATGAAAAACTGTTTTTT

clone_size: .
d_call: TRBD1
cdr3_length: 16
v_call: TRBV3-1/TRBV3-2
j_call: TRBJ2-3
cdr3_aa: CASSDPGTGLKDTQYF
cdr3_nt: TGTGCCAGCAGCGACCCCGGGACAGGGCTTAAAGATACGCAGTATTTT

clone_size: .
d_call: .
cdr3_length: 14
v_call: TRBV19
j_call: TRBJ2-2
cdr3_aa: CASNHPGDTGELFF
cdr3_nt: TGTGCCAGTAATCACCCAGGGGACACCGGGGAGCTGTTTTTT

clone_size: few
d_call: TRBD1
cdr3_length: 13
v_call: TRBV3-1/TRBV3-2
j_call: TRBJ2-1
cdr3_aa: CASSQDRTGNQFF
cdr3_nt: TGTGCCAGCAGCCAAGACCGGACAGGGAATCAGTTCTTC

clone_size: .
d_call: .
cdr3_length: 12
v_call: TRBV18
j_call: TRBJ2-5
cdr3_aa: CASSPEKETQYF
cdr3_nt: TGTGCCAGCTCACCTGAAAAAGAGACCCAGTACTTC

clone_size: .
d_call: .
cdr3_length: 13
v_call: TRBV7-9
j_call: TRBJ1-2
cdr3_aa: CASSAGTPNGYTF
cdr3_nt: TGTGCCAGCAGCGCCGGGACCCCCAATGGCTACACCTTC

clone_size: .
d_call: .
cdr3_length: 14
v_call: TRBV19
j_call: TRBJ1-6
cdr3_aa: CASSIQAEGSPLHF
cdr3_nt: TGTGCCAGTAGTATCCAGGCTGAGGGTTCACCCCTCCACTTT

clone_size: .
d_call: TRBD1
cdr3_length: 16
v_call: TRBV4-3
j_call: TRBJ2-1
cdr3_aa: CASSPGQGLLGNEQFF
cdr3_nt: TGCGCCAGCAGCCCCGGACAGGGGCTATTAGGGAATGAGCAGTTCTTC

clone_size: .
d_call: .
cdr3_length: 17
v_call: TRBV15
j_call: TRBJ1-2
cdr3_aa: CATSREWAQEKYYGYTF
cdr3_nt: TGTGCCACCAGCAGAGAGTGGGCGCAGGAAAAATACTATGGCTACACCTTC

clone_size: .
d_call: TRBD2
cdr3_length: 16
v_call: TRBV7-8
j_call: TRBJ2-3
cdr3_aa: CASSLVGGTSGETQYF
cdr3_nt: TGTGCCAGCAGCTTAGTGGGCGGGACTAGCGGGGAGACGCAGTATTTT

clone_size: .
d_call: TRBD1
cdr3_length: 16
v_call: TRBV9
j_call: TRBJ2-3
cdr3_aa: CASSVGLQGATDTQYF
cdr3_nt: TGTGCCAGCAGCGTAGGTTTACAGGGGGCGACAGATACGCAGTATTTT

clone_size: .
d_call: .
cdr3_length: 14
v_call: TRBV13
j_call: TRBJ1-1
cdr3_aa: CASSPQPGNTEAFF
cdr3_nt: TGTGCCAGCAGCCCCCAGCCGGGGAACACTGAAGCTTTCTTT

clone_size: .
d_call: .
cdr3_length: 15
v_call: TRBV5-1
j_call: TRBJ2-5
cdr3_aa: CASSRGAGSRETQYF
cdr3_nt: TGCGCCAGCAGCCGGGGGGCAGGGTCCCGAGAGACCCAGTACTTC

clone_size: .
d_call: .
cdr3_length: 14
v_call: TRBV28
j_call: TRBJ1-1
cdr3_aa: CASRTSGDWAEAFF
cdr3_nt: TGTGCCAGCAGAACCTCAGGGGATTGGGCTGAAGCTTTCTTT

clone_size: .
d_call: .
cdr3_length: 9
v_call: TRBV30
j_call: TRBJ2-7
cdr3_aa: CPMIYEQYF
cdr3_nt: TGTCCGATGATCTACGAGCAGTACTTC

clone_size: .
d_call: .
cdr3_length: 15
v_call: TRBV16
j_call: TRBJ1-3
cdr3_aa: CASSPTGTKGNTIYF
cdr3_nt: TGTGCCAGCAGCCCGACCGGGACTAAAGGAAACACCATATATTTT

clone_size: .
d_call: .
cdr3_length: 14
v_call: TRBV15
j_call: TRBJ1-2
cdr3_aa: CATSRDPRPEGYTF
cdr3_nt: TGTGCCACCAGCAGAGATCCCAGGCCGGAGGGCTACACCTTC

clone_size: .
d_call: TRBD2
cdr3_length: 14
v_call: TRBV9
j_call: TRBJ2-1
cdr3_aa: CASVATSGSNEQFF
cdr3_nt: TGTGCCAGCGTCGCTACTAGCGGGAGTAATGAGCAGTTCTTC

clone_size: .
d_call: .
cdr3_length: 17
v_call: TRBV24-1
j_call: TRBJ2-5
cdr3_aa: CATSDYGPSLATETQYF
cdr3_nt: TGTGCCACCAGTGACTACGGGCCCAGCCTAGCCACAGAGACCCAGTACTTC

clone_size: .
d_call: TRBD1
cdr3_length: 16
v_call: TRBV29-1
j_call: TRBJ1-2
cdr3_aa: CSVWGTGGPTNYGYTF
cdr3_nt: TGCAGCGTTTGGGGGACAGGGGGGCCAACTAACTATGGCTACACCTTC

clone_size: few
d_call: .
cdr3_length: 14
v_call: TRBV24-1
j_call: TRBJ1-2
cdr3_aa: CATSDPGEGLGYTF
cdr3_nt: TGTGCCACCAGTGACCCTGGGGAGGGATTGGGCTACACCTTC

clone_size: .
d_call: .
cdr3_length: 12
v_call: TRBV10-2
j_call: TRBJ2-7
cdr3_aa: CASSPQGYEQYF
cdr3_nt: TGCGCCAGCAGTCCCCAGGGTTACGAGCAGTACTTC

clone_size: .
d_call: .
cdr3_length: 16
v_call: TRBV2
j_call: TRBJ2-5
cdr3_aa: CASSEGQGGYGETQYF
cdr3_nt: TGTGCCAGCAGTGAAGGGCAGGGGGGATACGGGGAGACCCAGTACTTC